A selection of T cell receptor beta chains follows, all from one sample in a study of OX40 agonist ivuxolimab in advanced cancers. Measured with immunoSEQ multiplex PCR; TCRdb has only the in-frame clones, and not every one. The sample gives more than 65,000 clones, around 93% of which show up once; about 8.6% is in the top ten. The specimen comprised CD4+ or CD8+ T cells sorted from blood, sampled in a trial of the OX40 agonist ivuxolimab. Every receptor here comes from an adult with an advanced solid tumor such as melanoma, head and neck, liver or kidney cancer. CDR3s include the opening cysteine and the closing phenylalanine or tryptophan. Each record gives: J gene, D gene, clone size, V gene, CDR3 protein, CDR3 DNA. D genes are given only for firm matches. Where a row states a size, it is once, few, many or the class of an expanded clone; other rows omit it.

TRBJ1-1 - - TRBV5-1 CASSLTVNTEAFF TGCGCCAGCAGCTTGACGGTGAACACTGAAGCTTTCTTT
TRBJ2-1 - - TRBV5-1 CASSLPDRPYNEQFF TGCGCCAGCAGCTTGCCCGACCGGCCCTACAATGAGCAGTTCTTC
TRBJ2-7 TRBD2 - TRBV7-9 CASSSGTTPEQYF TGTGCCAGCAGCTCCGGGACTACGCCCGAGCAGTACTTC
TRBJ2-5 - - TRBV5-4 CASSLVSELETQYF TGTGCCAGCAGCTTGGTTTCGGAATTGGAGACCCAGTACTTC
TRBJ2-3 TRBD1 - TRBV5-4 CASSFSGTGTTDTQYF TGTGCCAGCAGCTTCTCCGGGACAGGGACCACAGATACGCAGTATTTT
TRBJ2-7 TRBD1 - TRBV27 CASSLTAPTGDEQYF TGTGCCAGCAGTTTAACCGCACCGACAGGGGACGAGCAGTACTTC
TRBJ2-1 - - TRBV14 CASSQERYNEQFF TGTGCCAGCAGCCAAGAAAGGTACAATGAGCAGTTCTTC
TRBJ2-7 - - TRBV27 CASSFSQGPISYEQYF TGTGCCAGCAGTTTTTCTCAGGGTCCAATCTCCTACGAGCAGTACTTC
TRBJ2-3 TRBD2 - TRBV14 CASTPTSGTTDTQYF TGTGCCAGCACCCCGACTAGCGGGACCACAGATACGCAGTATTTT
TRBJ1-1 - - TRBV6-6 CASSYGRGGAFF TGTGCCAGCAGTTATGGGAGAGGAGGAGCTTTCTTT
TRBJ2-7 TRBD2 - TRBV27 CASSPGLAGGLSSYEQYF TGTGCCAGCAGCCCCGGGTTAGCGGGGGGACTGAGCTCCTACGAGCAGTACTTC
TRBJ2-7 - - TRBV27 CASSLNRDHYEQYF TGTGCCAGCAGTTTAAACAGGGACCACTACGAGCAGTACTTC
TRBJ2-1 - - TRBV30 CAWSDPALSGNEQFF TGTGCCTGGAGTGACCCAGCCCTAAGCGGGAATGAGCAGTTCTTC
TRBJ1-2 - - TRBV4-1 CASSQGGWDGYGYTF TGCGCCAGCAGCCAAGGGGGATGGGACGGCTATGGCTACACCTTC
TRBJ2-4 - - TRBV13 CASSFGGKNIQYF TGTGCCAGCAGCTTCGGGGGCAAAAACATTCAGTACTTC
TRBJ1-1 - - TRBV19 CASRAWNTEAFF TGTGCCAGTAGGGCTTGGAACACTGAAGCTTTCTTT
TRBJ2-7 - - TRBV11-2 CASSFEAPSSYEQYF TGTGCCAGCAGCTTCGAGGCTCCATCCTCCTACGAGCAGTACTTC
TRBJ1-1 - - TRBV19 CASSPPTRGSNTEAFF TGTGCCAGTAGCCCCCCCACACGGGGGTCGAACACTGAAGCTTTCTTT
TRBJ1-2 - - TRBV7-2 CASSLIGHNGYTF TGTGCCAGCAGCTTAATAGGGCACAATGGCTACACCTTC
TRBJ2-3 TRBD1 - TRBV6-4 CASSDSGTGGTDTQYF TGTGCCAGCAGTGACTCAGGGACAGGGGGCACAGATACGCAGTATTTT
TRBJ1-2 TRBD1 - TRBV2 CATEPGTGNGYTF TGTGCCACCGAACCCGGGACAGGGAATGGCTACACCTTC
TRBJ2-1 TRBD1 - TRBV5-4 CASSLGPAGTVYNEQFF TGTGCCAGCAGCTTGGGACCTGCCGGGACAGTCTACAATGAGCAGTTCTTC
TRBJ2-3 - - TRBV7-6 CASSLAGEEYF TGTGCCAGCAGCTTAGCGGGGGAAGAGTATTTT
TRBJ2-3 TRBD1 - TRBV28 CAGAGQGSDTQYF TGTGCCGGCGCGGGACAGGGGTCAGATACGCAGTATTTT
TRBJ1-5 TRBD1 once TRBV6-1 CASTRSRTGEPQHF TGTGCCAGCACCCGATCCCGGACAGGCGAGCCCCAGCATTTT
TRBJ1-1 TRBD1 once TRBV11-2 CASRWTGWGGSTEAFF TGTGCCAGCCGCTGGACAGGGTGGGGCGGTAGCACTGAAGCTTTCTTT
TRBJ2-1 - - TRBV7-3 CASDLGHGDNEQFF TGTGCCAGCGATTTAGGGCACGGAGACAATGAGCAGTTCTTC
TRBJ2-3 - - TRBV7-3 CASSLEGPTDTQYF TGTGCCAGCAGCTTAGAAGGACCGACAGATACGCAGTATTTT
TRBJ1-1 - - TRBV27 CASSPRSGPNTEAFF TGTGCCAGCAGTCCCCGCTCGGGGCCGAACACTGAAGCTTTCTTT
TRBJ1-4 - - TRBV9 CASSVAGPNEKLFF TGTGCCAGCAGCGTAGCGGGACCTAATGAAAAACTGTTTTTT
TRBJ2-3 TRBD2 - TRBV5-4 CASSVSGGPTTDTQYF TGTGCCAGCAGCGTTAGCGGGGGCCCAACTACAGATACGCAGTATTTT
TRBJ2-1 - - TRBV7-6 CASSYSSYNEQFF TGTGCCAGCAGCTACAGTTCCTACAATGAGCAGTTCTTC
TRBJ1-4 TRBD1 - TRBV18 CASSPEQGATNEKLFF TGTGCCAGCTCACCAGAGCAGGGGGCCACTAATGAAAAACTGTTTTTT
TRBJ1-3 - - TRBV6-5 CASRKNRVAGNTIYF TGTGCCAGCAGAAAAAACAGGGTCGCAGGAAACACCATATATTTT
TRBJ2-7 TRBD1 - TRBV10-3 CAITPGQGAIEQYF TGTGCCATCACCCCGGGACAGGGGGCTATCGAGCAGTACTTC
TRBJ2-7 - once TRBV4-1 CASSQEWDYEQYF TGCGCCAGCAGCCAAGAATGGGATTACGAGCAGTACTTC
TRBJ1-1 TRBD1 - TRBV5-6 CASSLGPTGANTEAFF TGTGCCAGCAGCTTGGGCCCGACAGGGGCTAACACTGAAGCTTTCTTT
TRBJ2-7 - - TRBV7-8 CASSLEGGGFEQYF TGTGCCAGCAGCTTAGAAGGTGGAGGTTTTGAGCAGTACTTC
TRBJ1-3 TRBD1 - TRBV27 CASPMERQGCSGNTIYF TGTGCCAGCCCAATGGAAAGACAGGGATGCTCTGGAAACACCATATATTTT
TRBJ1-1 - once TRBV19 CASRQTNTEAFF TGTGCCAGCCGACAGACCAACACTGAAGCTTTCTTT
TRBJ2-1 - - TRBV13 CASSWWASTEQFF TGTGCCAGCAGCTGGTGGGCTAGCACTGAGCAGTTCTTC
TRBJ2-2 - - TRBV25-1 CASSESEGLRELFF TGTGCCAGCAGTGAATCCGAGGGGCTGAGGGAGCTGTTTTTT
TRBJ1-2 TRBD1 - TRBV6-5 CASRNQGALNGYTF TGTGCCAGCAGAAATCAGGGGGCCCTTAATGGCTACACCTTC
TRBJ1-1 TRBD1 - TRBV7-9 CASSPALSGGMNTEAFF TGTGCCAGCAGCCCAGCCCTGTCAGGGGGCATGAACACTGAAGCTTTCTTT
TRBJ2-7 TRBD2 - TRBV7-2 CASSFSSGDYEQYF TGTGCCAGCAGCTTCTCAAGCGGGGATTACGAGCAGTACTTC
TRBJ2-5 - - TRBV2 CASNTGIGETQYF TGTGCCAGCAACACAGGGATCGGGGAGACCCAGTACTTC
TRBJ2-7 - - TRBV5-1 CASSFFSGESYEQYF TGCGCCAGCAGCTTCTTCTCCGGGGAGTCCTACGAGCAGTACTTC
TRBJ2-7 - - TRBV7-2 CASSLVQGTYEQYF TGTGCCAGCAGCTTAGTTCAGGGGACCTACGAGCAGTACTTC
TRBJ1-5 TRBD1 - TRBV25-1 CASRWDRTGDQPQHF TGTGCCAGCCGCTGGGACAGAACGGGGGATCAGCCCCAGCATTTT
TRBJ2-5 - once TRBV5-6 CASRGQSAQETQYF TGTGCCAGCAGAGGACAGAGCGCACAAGAGACCCAGTACTTC
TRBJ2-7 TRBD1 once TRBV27 CASRLGTGYNYEQYF TGTGCCAGCAGACTCGGGACAGGGTATAACTACGAGCAGTACTTC
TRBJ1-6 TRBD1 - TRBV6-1 CASSETGGFASPLHF TGTGCCAGCAGTGAGACAGGGGGCTTCGCTTCACCCCTCCACTTT
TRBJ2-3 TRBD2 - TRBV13 CASSLAVASGVLGTDTQYF TGTGCCAGCAGCTTAGCAGTAGCTAGCGGGGTGTTAGGGACAGATACGCAGTATTTT
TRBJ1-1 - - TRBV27 CASRVAPGAPTEAFF TGTGCCAGCAGAGTGGCCCCAGGGGCCCCGACTGAAGCTTTCTTT